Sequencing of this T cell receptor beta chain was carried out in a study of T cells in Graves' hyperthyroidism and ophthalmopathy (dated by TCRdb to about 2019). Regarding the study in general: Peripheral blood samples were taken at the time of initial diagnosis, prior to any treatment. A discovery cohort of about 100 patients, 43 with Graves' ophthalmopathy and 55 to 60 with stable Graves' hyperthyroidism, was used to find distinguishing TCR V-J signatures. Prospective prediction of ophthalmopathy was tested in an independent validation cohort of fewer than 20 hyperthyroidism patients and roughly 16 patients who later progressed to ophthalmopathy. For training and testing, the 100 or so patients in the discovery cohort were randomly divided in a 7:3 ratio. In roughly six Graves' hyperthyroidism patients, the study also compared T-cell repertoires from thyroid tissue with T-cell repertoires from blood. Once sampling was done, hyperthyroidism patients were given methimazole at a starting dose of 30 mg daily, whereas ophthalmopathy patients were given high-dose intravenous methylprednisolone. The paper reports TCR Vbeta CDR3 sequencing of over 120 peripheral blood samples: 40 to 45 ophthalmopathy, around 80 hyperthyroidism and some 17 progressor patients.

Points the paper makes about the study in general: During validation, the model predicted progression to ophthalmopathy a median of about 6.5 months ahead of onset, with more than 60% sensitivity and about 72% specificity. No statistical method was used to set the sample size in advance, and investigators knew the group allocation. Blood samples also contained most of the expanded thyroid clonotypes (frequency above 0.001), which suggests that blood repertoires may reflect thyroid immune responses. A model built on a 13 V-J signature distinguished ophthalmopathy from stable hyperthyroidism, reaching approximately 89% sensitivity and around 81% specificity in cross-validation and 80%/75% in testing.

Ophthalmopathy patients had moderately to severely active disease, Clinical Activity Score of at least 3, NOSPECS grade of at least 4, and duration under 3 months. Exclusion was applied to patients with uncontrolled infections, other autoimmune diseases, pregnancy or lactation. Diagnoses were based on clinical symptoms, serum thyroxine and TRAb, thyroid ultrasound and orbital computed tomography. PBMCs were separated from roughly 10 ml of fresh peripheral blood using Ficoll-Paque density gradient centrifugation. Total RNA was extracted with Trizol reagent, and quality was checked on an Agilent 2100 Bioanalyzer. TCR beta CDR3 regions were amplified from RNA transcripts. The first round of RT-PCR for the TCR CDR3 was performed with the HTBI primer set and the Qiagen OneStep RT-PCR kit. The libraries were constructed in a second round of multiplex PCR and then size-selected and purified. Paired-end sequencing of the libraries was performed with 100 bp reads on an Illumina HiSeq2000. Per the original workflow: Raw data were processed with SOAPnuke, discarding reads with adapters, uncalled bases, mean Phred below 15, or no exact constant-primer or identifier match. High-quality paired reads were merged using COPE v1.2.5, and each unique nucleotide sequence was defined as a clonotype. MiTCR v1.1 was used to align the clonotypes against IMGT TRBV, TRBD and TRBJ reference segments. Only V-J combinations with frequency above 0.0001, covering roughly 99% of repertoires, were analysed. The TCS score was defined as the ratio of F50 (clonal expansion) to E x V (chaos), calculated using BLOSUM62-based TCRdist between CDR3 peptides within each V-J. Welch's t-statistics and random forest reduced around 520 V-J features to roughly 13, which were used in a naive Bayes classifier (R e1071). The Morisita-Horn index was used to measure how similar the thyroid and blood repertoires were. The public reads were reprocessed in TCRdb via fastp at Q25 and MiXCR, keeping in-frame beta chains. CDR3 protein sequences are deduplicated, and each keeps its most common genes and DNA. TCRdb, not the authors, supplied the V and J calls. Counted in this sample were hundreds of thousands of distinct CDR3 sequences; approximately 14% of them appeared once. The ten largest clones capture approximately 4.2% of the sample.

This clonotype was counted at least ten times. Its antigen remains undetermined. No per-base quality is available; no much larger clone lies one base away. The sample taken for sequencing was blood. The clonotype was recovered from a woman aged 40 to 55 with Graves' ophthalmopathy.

At the DNA level, the sequence is TGTGCCAGCAGTTACGGGACTAGCAACTACGAGCAGTACTTC. It translates to CASSYGTSNYEQYF. The V gene is TRBV6-2 or TRBV6-3 and the J gene is TRBJ2-7, with 9 central nucleotides matching TRBD2. Measured from the cysteine to the phenylalanine, the CDR3 is 14 residues long. Here the CDR3 DNA is all that survives: 42 bases in frame from base 1. For CDR1 and CDR2, the germline V gene lists MNHEY and SVGEGT. Here V drops 2 bases and J drops 3 bases, and the junction holds 2 bases not matched to any gene.